This T cell receptor (beta chain) originates from a study of blood T cell repertoires in COVID-19. Assay used: immunoSEQ multiplex PCR; TCRdb lists only in-frame clones, some missing. The table records 140,000 or so clones, about 88% of them present only once. Germline V CDR1 and CDR2: MGHRA, YSYEKL. The CDR3 contains 15 residues. V was cut by 2 bases and J by 5 bases, with 16 bases left in between. Sequenced input: peripheral blood. This chain connects TRBV4-1 to TRBJ2-7, with D unclear. The sequence derives from a human donor with COVID-19, enrolled during active disease. The donor label of this sample is uncertain. The CDR3 reads CASSQLHQVDDEQYF. The CDR3 DNA is TGCGCCAGCAGCCAACTTCACCAGGTGGATGACGAGCAGTACTTC.